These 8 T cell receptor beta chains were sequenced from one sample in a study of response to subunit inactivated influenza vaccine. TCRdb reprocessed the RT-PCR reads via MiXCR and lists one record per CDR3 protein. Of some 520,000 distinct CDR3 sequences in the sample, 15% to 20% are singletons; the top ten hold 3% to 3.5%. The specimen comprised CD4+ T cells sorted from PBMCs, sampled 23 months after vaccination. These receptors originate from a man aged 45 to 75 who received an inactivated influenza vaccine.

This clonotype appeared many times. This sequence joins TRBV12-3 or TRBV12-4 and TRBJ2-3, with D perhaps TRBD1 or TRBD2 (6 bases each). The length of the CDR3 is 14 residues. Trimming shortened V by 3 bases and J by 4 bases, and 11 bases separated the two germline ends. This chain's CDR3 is CASSFGGRSDTQYF. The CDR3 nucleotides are TGTGCCAGCAGTTTCGGGGGCAGGTCAGATACGCAGTATTTT.

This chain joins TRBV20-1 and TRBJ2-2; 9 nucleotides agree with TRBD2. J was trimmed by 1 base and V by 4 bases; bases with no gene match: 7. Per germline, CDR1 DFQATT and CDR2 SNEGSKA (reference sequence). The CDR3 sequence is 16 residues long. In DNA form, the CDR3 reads TGCAGTGCTATACGGAGCGGGGGGCAGAACACCGGGGAGCTGTTTTTT. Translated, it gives CSAIRSGGQNTGELFF.

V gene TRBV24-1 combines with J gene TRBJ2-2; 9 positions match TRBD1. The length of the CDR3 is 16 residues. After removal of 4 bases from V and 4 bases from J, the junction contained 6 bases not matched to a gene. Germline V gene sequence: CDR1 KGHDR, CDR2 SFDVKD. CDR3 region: CATSDQGQGGTGELFF. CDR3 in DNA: TGTGCCACCAGTGACCAGGGACAGGGTGGCACCGGGGAGCTGTTTTTT.

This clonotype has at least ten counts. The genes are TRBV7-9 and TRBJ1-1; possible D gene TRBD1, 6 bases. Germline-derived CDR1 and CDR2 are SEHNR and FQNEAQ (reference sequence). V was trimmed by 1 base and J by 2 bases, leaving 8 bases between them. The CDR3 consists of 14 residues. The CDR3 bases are TGTGCCAGCAGCTTAGGAGGGGGAAACACTGAAGCTTTCTTT. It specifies CASSLGGGNTEAFF.

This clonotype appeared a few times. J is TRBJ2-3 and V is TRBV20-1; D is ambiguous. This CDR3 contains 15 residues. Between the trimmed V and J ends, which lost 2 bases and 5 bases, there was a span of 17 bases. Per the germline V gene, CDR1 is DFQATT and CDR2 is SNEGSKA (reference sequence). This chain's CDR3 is CSARIPKGLGDTQYF. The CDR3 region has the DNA TGCAGTGCTAGAATCCCGAAAGGGCTGGGAGATACGCAGTATTTT.

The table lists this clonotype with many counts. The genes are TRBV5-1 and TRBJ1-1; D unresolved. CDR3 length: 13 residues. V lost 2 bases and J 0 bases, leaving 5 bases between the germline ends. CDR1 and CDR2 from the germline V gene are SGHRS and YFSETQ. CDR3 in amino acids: CASSFTVNTEAFF. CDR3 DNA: TGCGCCAGCAGCTTTACCGTGAACACTGAAGCTTTCTTT.

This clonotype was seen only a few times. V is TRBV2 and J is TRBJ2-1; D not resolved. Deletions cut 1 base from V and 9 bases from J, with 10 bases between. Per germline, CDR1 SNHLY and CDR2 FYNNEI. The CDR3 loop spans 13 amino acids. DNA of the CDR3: TGTGCCAGCAGTGAAGGAAGACTGACTGAGCAGTTCTTC. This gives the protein CASSEGRLTEQFF. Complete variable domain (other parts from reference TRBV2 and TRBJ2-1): EPEVTQTPSHQVTQMGQEVILRCVPISNHLYFYWYRQILGQKVEFLVSFYNNEISEKSEIFDDQFSVERPDGSNFTLKIRSTKLEDSAMYFCASSEGRLTEQFFGPGTRLTVL.

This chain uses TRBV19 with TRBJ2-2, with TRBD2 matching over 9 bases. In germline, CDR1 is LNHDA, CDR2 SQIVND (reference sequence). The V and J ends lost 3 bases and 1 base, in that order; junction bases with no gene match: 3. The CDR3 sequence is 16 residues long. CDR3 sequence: CASSISTSGNTGELFF. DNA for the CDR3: TGTGCCAGTAGTATTTCGACTAGCGGGAACACCGGGGAGCTGTTTTTT. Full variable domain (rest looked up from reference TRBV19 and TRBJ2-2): DGGITQSPKYLFRKEGQNVTLSCEQNLNHDAMYWYRQDPGQGLRLIYYSQIVNDFQKGDIAEGYSVSREKKESFPLTVTSAQKNPTAFYLCASSISTSGNTGELFFGEGSRLTVL.